This TCR beta chain is from a study of long-term antiretroviral therapy in people with HIV. Study-wide findings and caveats: Blood collection from about 2003 to 2018 possibly occurred under older ART regimens.

The CDR3 sequence is 11 residues long. The germline V and J ends were trimmed by 3 bases and 7 bases, with 7 bases remaining between them. Germline V gives CDR1 SQVTM, CDR2 ANQGSEA. Remarks on this clone: Its specificity is unknown.

The libraries were made with immunoSEQ v3.0 at survey level. Some clones are missing from TCRdb's copy, which holds only in-frame ones; the method was immunoSEQ multiplex PCR. The repertoire holds some 35,000 clones, with over 75% as singletons. V is TRBV29-1 and J is TRBJ2-1; TRBD1 or TRBD2 may be the D gene (5 bases each). This specimen consisted of unsorted PBMCs, obtained 0.6 years after starting antiretroviral therapy. The TCR sequence derives from a man between 18 and 29 years old with HIV. CDR3 in DNA: TGCAGCGTTGATTGGGGGAATGAGCAGTTCTTC. Translating it yields CSVDWGNEQFF.